This T cell receptor (beta chain) appears in the sequencing data of a study of shared clonotypes between healthy human individuals. Naive CD8 cells lacked CD45RO and underwent positive selection for CCR7, leaving out terminally differentiated effector memory CD45RA+ cells. Clones were read by immunoSEQ multiplex PCR, and TCRdb kept only the in-frame ones, dropping some. The sample consists of more than 600,000 clones, 90% to 95% of them appearing once. This CDR3 has 14 amino acids. Looked up from germline, CDR1 is SNHLY and CDR2 is FYNNEI. V lost 10 bases, J lost 5 bases, and 20 bases lay in between.

The TCR was taken from a man aged 25-45 years in good health. Sequencing was carried out using naive CD8+ T cells sorted from blood. The J gene is TRBJ2-5, the V gene TRBV2; weak D call: TRBD1 (6 bases). CDR3 nucleotides: TGTGCCACCTATCACGCGACAGGATGGGAGACCCAGTACTTC. This sequence encodes CATYHATGWETQYF. The entire variable domain, with the rest obtained from reference TRBV2 and TRBJ2-5, is as follows: EPEVTQTPSHQVTQMGQEVILRCVPISNHLYFYWYRQILGQKVEFLVSFYNNEISEKSEIFDDQFSVERPDGSNFTLKIRSTKLEDSAMYFCATYHATGWETQYFGPGTRLLVL.